This T cell receptor (beta chain) was recovered during a study of blood T cell repertoires in COVID-19. Study in general: Italy, Spain and the United States were the sources of the convalescent and acute COVID-19 samples. PBMCs, B-cell-depleted T cells, or T cells provided the cDNA or gDNA that made up the material.

Authors' data handling: Reference gene primer amplification yielded estimated nucleated cell counts. Repertoires were generated with immunoSEQ multiplex PCR, while TCRdb's copy carries only in-frame clones and drops some. That table furnishes V, J and clone size, whereas the DNA furnished D and trimming. The table includes 150,000 to 200,000 clones, 82% detected once. This CDR3 region has 14 residues. J gave up 4 bases and V 5 bases, and 6 bases lay outside the gene matches. Germline-derived CDR1 and CDR2 are SGHTA and FQGNSA. The receptor was derived from a woman in her 70s with acute or convalescent COVID-19. This chain joins TRBV7-2 and TRBJ2-5; TRBD1 matches at 8 bases. The sequenced sample consisted of peripheral blood. The CDR3 loop reads CASSPRQGRETQYF. CDR3 sequence (DNA): TGTGCCAGCAGCCCCCGACAGGGGAGAGAGACCCAGTACTTC.